This record looks at one TCR beta chain sequence and its context. What it binds is unknown. 13 Jbeta primers and 60 Vbeta primers were used for the PCR. Libraries were prepared by immunoSEQ multiplex PCR; TCRdb keeps only in-frame clonotypes and omits some of them. Among under 200,000 clones, 75% to 85% were seen once, and the ten largest hold approximately 4.5%. The data derive from a study of cytomegalovirus exposure and HLA in healthy donors. Overall study findings and caveats: Despite most TCR sequences being rare, some public TCRs occurred in many donors.

J lost 6 bases, V lost 5 bases, and 10 bases had no gene match. The CDR3 loop spans 16 amino acids. Germline V gene data show CDR1 as SGHVS and CDR2 as FQNEAQ. This sequence joins TRBV7-8 and TRBJ1-4; 9 bases fit TRBD1. What was sequenced was PBMCs. This clonotype was obtained from a man younger than 40 in good health and CMV-seronegative. CDR3 protein: CASSPIRTGVDEKLFF. The CDR3 region has the DNA TGTGCCAGCAGCCCTATAAGGACAGGGGTAGATGAAAAACTGTTTTTT.